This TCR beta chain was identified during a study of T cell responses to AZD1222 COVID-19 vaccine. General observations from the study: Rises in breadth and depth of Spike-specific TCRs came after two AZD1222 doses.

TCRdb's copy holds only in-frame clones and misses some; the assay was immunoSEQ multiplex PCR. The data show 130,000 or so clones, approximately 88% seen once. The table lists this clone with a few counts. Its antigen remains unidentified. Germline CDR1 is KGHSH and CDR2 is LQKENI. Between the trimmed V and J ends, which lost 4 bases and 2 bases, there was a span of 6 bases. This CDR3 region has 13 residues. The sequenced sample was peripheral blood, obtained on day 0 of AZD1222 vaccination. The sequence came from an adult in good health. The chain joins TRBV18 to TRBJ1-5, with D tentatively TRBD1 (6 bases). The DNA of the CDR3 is TGTGCCAGCTCACGACAGGGCAATCAGCCCCAGCATTTT. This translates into CASSRQGNQPQHF.